This T cell receptor (beta chain) was sequenced in a study of cytotoxic CD8 clonotypes in ibrutinib-treated CLL. Study observations and caveats: Clonality increased at ibrutinib response and stayed stable in sustained remission. At progression, however, it fell back toward baseline.

The CDR3 has 13 amino acids. Trimming shortened V by 5 bases and J by 0 bases, and 7 bases separated the two germline ends. CDR1 is SGHTA, CDR2 FQGTGA, per germline. Turning to this clone: Its antigen is not known.

Here immunoSEQ multiplex PCR was the method, and the copy in TCRdb shows in-frame clones only, minus some. Of 330,000 or so clones listed, 67% are singletons. Sample: PBMCs, taken after 36 months of ibrutinib treatment. This receptor was taken from a human donor with chronic lymphocytic leukemia. The chain carries TRBV7-3 and TRBJ1-1; D gene uncertain. CDR3 bases: TGTGCCAGCAGCAACACCGTGAACACTGAAGCTTTCTTT. Translation: CASSNTVNTEAFF.